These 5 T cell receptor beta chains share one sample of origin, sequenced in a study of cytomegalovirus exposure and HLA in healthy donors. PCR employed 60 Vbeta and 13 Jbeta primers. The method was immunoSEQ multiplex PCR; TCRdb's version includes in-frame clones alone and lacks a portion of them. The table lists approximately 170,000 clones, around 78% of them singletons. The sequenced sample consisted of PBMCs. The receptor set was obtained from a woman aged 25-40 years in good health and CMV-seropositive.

CDR3 DNA: TGTGCCAGCACCCACCCGACAGGTCATTCCTACGAGCAGTACTTC. It translates to CASTHPTGHSYEQYF. The rearrangement links TRBV6-6 to TRBJ2-7, with D perhaps matching TRBD1 (6 bases). The germline CDR1 and CDR2 sequences are MNHNY and SVGAGI (reference sequence). The CDR3 loop spans 15 amino acids. V shed 7 bases and J shed 1 base, with 17 bases lying between them.

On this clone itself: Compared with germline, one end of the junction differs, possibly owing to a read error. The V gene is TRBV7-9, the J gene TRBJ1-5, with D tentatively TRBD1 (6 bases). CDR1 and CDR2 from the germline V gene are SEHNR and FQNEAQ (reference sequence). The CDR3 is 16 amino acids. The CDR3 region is CSSSLGTHNSNQPQHF. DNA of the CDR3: TGTTCCAGCAGCTTAGGGACACACAATAGCAATCAGCCCCAGCATTTT.

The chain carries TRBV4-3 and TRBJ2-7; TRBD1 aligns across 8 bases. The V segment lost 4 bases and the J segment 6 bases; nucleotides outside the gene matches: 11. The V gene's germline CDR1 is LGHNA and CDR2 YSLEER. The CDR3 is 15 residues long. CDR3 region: CASSLALGQGGEQYF. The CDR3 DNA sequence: TGCGCCAGCAGCCTCGCCTTAGGACAGGGTGGCGAGCAGTACTTC.

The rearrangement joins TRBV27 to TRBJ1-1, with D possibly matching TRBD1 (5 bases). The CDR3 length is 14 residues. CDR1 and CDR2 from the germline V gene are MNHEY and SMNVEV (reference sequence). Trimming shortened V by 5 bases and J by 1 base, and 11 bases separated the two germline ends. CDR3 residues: CASSHSGRNTEAFF. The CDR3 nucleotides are TGTGCCAGCAGTCATTCAGGGCGGAACACTGAAGCTTTCTTT.

The chain's CDR3 is CASSLIPDSGNTIYF. The CDR3 DNA reads TGCGCCAGCAGCTTGATTCCAGACTCTGGAAACACCATATATTTT. This sequence joins TRBV5-1 and TRBJ1-3; D unclear. The germline CDR1 and CDR2 sequences are SGHRS and YFSETQ. V lost 1 base to trimming and J lost 0 bases, with 8 bases between them. The CDR3 totals 15 residues.